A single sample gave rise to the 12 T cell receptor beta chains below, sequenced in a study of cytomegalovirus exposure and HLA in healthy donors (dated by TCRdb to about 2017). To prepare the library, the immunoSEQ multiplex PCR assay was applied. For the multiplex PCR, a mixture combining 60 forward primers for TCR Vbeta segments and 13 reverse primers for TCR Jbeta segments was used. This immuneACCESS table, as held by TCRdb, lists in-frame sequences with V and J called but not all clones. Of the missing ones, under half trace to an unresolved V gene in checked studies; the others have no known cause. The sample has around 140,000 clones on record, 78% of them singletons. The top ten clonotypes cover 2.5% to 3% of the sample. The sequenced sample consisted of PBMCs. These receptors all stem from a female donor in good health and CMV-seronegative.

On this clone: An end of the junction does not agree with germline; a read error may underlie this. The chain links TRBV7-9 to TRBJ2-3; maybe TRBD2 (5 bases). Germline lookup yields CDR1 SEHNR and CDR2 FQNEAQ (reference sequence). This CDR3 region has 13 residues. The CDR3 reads CSSSSGSTDTQYF. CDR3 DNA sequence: TGTTCCAGCTCGAGCGGCAGCACAGATACGCAGTATTTT. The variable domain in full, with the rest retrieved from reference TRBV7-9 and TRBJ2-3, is DTGVSQNPRHKITKRGQNVTFRCDPISEHNRLYWYRQTLGQGPEFLTYFQNEAQLEKSRLLSDRFSAERPKGSFSTLEIQRTEQGDSAMYLCSSSSGSTDTQYFGPGTRLTVL.

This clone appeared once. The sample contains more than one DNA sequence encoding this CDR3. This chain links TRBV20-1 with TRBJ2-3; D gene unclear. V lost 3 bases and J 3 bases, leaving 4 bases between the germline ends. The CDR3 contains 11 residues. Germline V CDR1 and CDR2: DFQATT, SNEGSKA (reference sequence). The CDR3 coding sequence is TGCAGTGCTAGGAGGACAGATACGCAGTATTTT. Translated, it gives CSARRTDTQYF.

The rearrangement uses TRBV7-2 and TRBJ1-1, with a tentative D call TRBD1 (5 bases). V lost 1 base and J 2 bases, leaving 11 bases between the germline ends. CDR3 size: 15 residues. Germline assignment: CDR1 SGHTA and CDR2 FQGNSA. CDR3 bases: TGTGCCAGCAGCTTAGTTGGGGGAGGCAACACTGAAGCTTTCTTT. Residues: CASSLVGGGNTEAFF.

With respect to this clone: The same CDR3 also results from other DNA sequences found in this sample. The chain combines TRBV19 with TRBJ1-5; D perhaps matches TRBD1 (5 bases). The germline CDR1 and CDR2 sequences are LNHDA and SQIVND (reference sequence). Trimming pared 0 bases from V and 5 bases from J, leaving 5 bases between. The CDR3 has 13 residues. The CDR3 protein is CASSIDRDQPQHF. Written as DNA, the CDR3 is TGTGCCAGTAGTATAGACAGGGATCAGCCCCAGCATTTT.

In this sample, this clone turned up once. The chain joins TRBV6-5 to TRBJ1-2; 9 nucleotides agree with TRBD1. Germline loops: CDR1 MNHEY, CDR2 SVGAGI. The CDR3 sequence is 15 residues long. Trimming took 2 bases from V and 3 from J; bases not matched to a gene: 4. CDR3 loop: CASSYTGQGDYGYTF. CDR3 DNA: TGTGCCAGCAGTTACACGGGACAGGGAGACTATGGCTACACCTTC.

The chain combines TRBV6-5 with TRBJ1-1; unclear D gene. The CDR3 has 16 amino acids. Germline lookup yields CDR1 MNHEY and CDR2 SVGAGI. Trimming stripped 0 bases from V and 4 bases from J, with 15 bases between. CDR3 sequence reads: CASSYSSFPSATEAFF. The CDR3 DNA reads TGTGCCAGCAGTTACTCGAGTTTCCCGTCTGCCACTGAAGCTTTCTTT.

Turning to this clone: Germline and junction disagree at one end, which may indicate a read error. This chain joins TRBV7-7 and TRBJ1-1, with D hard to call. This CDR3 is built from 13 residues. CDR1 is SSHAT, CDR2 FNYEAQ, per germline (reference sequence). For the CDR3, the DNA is TGTGCTAGCAGCTTACTTATGAACACTGAAGCTTTCTTT. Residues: CASSLLMNTEAFF. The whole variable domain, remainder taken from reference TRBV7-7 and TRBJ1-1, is GAGVSQSPRYKVTKRGQDVTLRCDPISSHATLYWYQQALGQGPEFLTYFNYEAQPDKSGLPSDRFSAERPEGSISTLTIQRTEQRDSAMYRCASSLLMNTEAFFGQGTRLTVV.

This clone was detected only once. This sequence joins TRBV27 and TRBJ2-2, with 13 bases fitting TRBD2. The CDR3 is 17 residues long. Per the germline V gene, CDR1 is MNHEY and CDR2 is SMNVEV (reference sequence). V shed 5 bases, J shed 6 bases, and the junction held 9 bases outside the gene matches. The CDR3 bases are TGTGCCAGCAGTGAAAGACCGGGACTAGCGGGACCCGGGGAGCTGTTTTTT. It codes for CASSERPGLAGPGELFF.

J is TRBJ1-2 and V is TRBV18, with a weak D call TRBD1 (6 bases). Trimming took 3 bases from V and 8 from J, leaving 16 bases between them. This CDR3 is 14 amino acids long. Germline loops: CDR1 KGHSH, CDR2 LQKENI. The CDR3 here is CASSPDLSTGGYTF. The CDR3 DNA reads TGTGCCAGCTCACCGGACCTATCTACAGGGGGCTACACCTTC.

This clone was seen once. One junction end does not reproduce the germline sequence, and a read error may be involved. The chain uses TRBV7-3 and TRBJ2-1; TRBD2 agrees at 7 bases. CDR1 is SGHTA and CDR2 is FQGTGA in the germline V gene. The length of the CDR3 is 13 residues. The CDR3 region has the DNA TGTGCCAGCAGCCTAACTAGCGTTGGTGAGCAGTTCTTC. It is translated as CASSLTSVGEQFF.

This CDR3 reads CASSPGTSVGETQYF. In DNA form, the CDR3 reads TGCGCCAGCAGCCCCGGGACTAGTGTGGGGGAGACCCAGTACTTC. The chain is built from TRBV4-1 and TRBJ2-5; 8 nucleotides match TRBD2. The germline V gene has CDR1 MGHRA and CDR2 YSYEKL. CDR3 length: 15 amino acids. V was pared by 4 bases and J by 5 bases, with 9 bases of the junction left unmatched.

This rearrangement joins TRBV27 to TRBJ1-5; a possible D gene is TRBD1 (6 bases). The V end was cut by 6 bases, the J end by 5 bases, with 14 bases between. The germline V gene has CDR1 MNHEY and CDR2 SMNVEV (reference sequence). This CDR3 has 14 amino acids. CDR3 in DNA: TGTGCCAGCAGGACAAGGGGGGGCCATCAGCCCCAGCATTTT. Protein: CASRTRGGHQPQHF.